The following is a T cell receptor (beta chain) sequence with its context. What it recognizes is unknown. The PCR had 60 Vbeta and 13 Jbeta primers. Using immunoSEQ multiplex PCR, the repertoire was profiled, and TCRdb retains in-frame clones only, with some absent. The sample lists about 38,000 clones; 86% were seen once. These data come from a study of cytomegalovirus exposure and HLA in healthy donors. Trimming stripped 2 bases from V and 1 base from J, with 8 bases between. The CDR3 is 14 residues long. Germline V gives CDR1 SNHLY, CDR2 FYNNEI. The study's findings and limits: Later analysis identified a missense DCLRE1C variant that was linked to TCR beta V- and J-gene trimming.

The sample consisted of PBMCs. The TCR sequence derives from a woman aged 40 to 50 in good health and CMV-seropositive. V gene TRBV2 combines with J gene TRBJ1-1; D gene ambiguous. The CDR3 DNA sequence: TGTGCCAGCAGTGAACCCCAGAAGAACACTGAAGCTTTCTTT. Amino acids: CASSEPQKNTEAFF. Based on the CDR3 plus reference TRBV2 and TRBJ1-1, the full variable domain is EPEVTQTPSHQVTQMGQEVILRCVPISNHLYFYWYRQILGQKVEFLVSFYNNEISEKSEIFDDQFSVERPDGSNFTLKIRSTKLEDSAMYFCASSEPQKNTEAFFGQGTRLTVV.